This TCR beta chain emerged from a study of blood T cells in healthy people across ages. General study findings and limits: A strong correlation between TCR beta diversity and naive T cell percentage was seen.

Alongside a J-beta primer mix, a sample-barcoded 5' primer served in a second PCR lasting roughly 7 to 11 cycles. TCRdb used MiXCR to reprocess the 5' RACE reads, holding one entry per CDR3 protein. This sample has about a million distinct CDR3 sequences; 40% to 60% occur once, and the top ten carry about an eighth. Germline V gene data show CDR1 as SGHAT and CDR2 as FQDESV (reference sequence). The V end was cut by 2 bases, the J end by 2 bases, with 18 bases between. The CDR3 extends over 17 amino acids. A few counts support this clonotype. Its cognate antigen is unknown. Sample: blood. The chain joins TRBV11-1 to TRBJ2-5; D gene ambiguous. This receptor was taken from a man aged 30 to 39 in good health. Here the CDR3 DNA reads TGTGCCAGCAGCTTACCAGAGTTTATTAAGCAACAAGAGACCCAGTACTTC. Its translation is CASSLPEFIKQQETQYF.